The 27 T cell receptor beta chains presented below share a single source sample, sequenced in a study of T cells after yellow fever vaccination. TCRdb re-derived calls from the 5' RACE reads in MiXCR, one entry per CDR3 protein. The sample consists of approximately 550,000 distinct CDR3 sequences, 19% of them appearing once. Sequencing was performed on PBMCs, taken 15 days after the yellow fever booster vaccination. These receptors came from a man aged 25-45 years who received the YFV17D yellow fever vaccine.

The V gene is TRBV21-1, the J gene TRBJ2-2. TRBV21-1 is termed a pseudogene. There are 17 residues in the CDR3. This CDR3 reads CASSKAGVYLSAGELFF. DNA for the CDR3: TGTGCCAGCAGCAAAGCGGGGGTCTACCTGAGCGCCGGGGAGCTGTTTTTT.

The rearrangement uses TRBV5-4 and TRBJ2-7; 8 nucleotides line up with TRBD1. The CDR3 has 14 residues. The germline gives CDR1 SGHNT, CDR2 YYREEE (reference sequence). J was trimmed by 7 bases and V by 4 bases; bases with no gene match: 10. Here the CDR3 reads CASSDQTGAKEQYF. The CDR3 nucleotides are TGTGCCAGCAGCGACCAGACAGGGGCTAAAGAGCAGTACTTC.

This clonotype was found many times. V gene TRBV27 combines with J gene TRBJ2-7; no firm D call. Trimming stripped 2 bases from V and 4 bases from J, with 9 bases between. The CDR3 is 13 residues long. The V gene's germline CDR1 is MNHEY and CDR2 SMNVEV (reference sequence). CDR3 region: CASSLDRFYEQYF. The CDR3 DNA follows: TGTGCCAGCAGTTTAGATAGGTTTTACGAGCAGTACTTC.

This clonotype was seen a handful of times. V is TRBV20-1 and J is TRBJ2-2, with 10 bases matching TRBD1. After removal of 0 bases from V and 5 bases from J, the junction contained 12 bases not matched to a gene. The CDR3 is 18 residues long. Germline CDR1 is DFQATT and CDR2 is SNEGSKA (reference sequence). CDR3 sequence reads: CSARDKEGQGILTGELFF. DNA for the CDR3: TGCAGTGCTAGAGATAAGGAGGGACAGGGGATTCTGACCGGGGAGCTGTTTTTT.

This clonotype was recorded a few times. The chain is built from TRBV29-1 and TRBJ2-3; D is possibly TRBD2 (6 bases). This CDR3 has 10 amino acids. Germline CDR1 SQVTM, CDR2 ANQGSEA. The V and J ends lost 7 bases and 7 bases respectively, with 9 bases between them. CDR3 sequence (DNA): TGCAGCGCAGGGAGGAATACGCAGTATTTT. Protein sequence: CSAGRNTQYF.

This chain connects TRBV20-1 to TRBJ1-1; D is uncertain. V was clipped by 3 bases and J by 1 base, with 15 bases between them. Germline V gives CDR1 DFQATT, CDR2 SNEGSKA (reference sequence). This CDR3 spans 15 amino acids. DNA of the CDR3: TGCAGTGCTAGTGGAAGCCTGTCGGGGAACACTGAAGCTTTCTTT. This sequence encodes CSASGSLSGNTEAFF.

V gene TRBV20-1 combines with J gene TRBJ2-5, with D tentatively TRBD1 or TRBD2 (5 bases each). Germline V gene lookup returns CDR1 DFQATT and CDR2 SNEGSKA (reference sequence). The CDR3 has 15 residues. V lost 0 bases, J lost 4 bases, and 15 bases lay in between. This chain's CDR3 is CSARDPGEGTETQYF. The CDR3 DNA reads TGCAGTGCTAGAGACCCTGGCGAGGGGACAGAGACCCAGTACTTC.

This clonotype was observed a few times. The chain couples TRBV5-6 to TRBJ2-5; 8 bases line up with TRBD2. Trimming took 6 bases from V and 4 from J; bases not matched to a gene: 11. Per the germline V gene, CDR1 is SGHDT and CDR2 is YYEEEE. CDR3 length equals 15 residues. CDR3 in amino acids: CASTLMGLGAETQYF. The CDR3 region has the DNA TGTGCCAGCACCCTTATGGGACTAGGGGCAGAGACCCAGTACTTC.

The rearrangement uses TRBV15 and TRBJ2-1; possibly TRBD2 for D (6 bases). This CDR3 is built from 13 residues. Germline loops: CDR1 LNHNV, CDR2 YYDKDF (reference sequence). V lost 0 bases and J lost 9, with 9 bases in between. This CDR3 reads CATSRDPGGEQFF. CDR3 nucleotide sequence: TGTGCCACCAGCAGAGATCCCGGGGGTGAGCAGTTCTTC.

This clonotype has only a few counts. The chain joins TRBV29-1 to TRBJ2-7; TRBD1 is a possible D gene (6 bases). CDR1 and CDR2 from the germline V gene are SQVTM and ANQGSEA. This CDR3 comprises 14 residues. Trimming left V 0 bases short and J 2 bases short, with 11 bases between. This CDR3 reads CSVEDQGSAYEQYF. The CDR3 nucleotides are TGCAGCGTTGAAGATCAGGGGAGTGCCTACGAGCAGTACTTC.

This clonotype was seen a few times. CDR3 amino acids: CAISESMTSGTNEQFF. CDR3 DNA: TGTGCCATCAGTGAGTCGATGACTAGCGGTACCAATGAGCAGTTCTTC. This sequence joins TRBV10-3 and TRBJ2-1; the match to TRBD2 covers 9 bases. The CDR3 contains 16 residues. In germline, CDR1 is ENHRY, CDR2 SYGVKD. The trim removed 0 bases at V and 6 bases at J, leaving 6 bases unmatched.

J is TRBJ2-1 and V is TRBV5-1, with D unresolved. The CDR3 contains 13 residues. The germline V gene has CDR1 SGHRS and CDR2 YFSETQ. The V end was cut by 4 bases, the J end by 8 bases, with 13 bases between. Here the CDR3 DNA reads TGCGCCAGCAGCAGGTTAGATCCCGATGAGCAGTTCTTC. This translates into CASSRLDPDEQFF.

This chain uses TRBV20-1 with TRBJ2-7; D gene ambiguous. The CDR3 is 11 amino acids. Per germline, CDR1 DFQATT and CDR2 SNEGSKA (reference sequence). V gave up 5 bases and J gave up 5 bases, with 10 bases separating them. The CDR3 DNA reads TGCAGTGCTCTTTACGTCGACGAGCAGTACTTC. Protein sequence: CSALYVDEQYF.

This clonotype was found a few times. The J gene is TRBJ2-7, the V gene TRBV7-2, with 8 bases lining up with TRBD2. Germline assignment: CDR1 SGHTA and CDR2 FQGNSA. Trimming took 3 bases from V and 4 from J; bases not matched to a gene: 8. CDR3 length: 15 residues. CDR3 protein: CASSLTSGSAYEQYF. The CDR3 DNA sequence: TGTGCCAGCAGCTTGACGAGCGGGAGTGCGTACGAGCAGTACTTC.

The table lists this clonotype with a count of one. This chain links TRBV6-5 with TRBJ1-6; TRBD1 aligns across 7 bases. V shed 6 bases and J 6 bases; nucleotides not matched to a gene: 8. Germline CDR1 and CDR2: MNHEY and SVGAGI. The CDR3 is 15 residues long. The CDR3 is CASRYRHRGNSPLHF. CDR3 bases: TGTGCCAGCAGATACCGTCACAGGGGTAATTCACCCCTCCACTTT.

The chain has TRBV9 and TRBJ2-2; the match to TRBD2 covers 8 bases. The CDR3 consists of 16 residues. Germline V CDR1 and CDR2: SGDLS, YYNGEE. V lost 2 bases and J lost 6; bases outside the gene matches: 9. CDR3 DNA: TGTGCCAGCAGCGTGGACCGGACTAGCTCCCCCGGGGAGCTGTTTTTT. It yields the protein CASSVDRTSSPGELFF. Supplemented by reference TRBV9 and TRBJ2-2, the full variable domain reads DSGVTQTPKHLITATGQRVTLRCSPRSGDLSVYWYQQSLDQGLQFLIQYYNGEERAKGNILERFSAQQFPDLHSELNLSSLELGDSALYFCASSVDRTSSPGELFFGEGSRLTVL.

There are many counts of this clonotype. The CDR3 nucleotides are TGTGCCAGCAGCCCCGGGGGGGCCCAGTACTTC. Translated: CASSPGGAQYF. The rearrangement links TRBV9 to TRBJ2-5, with 8 bases fitting TRBD2. Germline V gene data show CDR1 as SGDLS and CDR2 as YYNGEE. V was clipped by 4 bases and J by 9 bases; unmatched bases: 2. This CDR3 has 11 amino acids.

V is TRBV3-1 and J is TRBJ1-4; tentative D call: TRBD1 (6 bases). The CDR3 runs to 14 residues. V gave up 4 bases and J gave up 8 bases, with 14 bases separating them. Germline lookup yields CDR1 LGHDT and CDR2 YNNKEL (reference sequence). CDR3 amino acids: CASSLTTGGEKLFF. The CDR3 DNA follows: TGTGCCAGCAGCCTCACGACAGGCGGCGAAAAACTGTTTTTT.

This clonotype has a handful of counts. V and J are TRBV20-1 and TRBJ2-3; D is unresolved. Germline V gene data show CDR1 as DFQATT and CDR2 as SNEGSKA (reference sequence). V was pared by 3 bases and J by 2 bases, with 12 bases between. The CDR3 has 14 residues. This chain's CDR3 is CSASRAQDTDTQYF. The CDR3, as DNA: TGCAGTGCTAGTCGAGCGCAGGACACAGATACGCAGTATTTT.

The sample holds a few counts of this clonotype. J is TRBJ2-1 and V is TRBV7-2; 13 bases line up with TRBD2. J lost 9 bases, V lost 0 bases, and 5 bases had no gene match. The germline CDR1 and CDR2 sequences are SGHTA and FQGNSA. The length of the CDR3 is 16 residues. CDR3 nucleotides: TGTGCCAGCAGCTTAGCAAGGACTAGCGGGAGCGGTGAGCAGTTCTTC. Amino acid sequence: CASSLARTSGSGEQFF.

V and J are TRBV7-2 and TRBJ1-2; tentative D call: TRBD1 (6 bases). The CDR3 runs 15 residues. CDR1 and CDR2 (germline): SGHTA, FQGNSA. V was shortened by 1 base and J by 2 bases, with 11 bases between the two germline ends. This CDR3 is CASSLGGTLNYGYTF. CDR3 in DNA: TGTGCCAGCAGCTTAGGGGGGACACTAAACTATGGCTACACCTTC.

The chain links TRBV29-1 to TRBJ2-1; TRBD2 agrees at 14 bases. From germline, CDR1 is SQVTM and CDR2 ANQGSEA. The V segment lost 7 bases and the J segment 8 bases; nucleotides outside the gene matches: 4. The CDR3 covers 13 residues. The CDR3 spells CSDGLAGGYEQFF. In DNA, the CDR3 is TGCAGCGACGGACTAGCGGGAGGTTATGAGCAGTTCTTC.

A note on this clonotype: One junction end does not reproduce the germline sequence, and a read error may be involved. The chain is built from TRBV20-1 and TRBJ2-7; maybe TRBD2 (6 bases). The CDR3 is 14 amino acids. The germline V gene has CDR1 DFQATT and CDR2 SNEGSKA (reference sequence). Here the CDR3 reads CSASPTSSAYEQNF. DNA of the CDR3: TGCAGTGCCTCACCGACTAGTTCGGCCTACGAGCAGAACTTC.

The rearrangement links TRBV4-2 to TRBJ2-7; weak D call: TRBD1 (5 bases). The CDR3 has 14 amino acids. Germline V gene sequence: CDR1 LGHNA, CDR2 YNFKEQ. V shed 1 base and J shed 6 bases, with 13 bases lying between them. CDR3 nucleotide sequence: TGTGCCAGCAGCCAAGTTCAGGGTTACACCGAGCAGTACTTC. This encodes CASSQVQGYTEQYF.

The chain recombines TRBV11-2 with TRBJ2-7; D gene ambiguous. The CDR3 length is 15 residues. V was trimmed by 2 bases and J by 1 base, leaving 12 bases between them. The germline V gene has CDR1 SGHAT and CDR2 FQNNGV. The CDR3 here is CASSLPVSGSYEQYF. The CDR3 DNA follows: TGTGCCAGCAGCTTACCCGTTTCCGGGTCCTACGAGCAGTACTTC.

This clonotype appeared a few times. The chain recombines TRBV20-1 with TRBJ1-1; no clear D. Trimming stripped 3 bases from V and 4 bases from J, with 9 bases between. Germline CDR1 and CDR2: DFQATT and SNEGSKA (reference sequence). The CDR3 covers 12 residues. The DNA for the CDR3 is TGCAGTGCTAGCAGGAGGAGCACTGAAGCTTTCTTT. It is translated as CSASRRSTEAFF.

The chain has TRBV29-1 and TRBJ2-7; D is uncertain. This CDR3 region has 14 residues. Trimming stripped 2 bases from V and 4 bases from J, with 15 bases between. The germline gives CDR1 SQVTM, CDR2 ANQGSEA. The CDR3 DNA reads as TGCAGCGTTGAACACGGATCCAGCCCTTACGAGCAGTACTTC. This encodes CSVEHGSSPYEQYF.